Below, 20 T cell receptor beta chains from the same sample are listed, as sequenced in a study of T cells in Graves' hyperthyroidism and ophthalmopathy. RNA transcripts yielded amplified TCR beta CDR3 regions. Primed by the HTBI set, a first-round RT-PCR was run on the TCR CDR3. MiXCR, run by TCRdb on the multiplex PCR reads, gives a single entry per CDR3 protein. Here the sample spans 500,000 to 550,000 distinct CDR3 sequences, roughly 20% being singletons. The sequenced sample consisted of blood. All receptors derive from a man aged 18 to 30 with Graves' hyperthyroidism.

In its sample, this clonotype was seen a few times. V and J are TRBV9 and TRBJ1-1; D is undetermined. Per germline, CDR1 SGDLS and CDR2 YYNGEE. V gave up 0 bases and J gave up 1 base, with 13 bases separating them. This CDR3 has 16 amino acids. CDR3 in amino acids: CASSVESVWANTEAFF. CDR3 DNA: TGTGCCAGCAGCGTAGAGTCAGTTTGGGCGAACACTGAAGCTTTCTTT.

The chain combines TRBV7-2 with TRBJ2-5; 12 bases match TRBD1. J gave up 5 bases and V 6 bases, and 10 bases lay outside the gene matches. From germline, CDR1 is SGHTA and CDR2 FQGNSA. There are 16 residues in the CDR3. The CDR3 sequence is CASRSGTGGWKETQYF. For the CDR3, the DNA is TGTGCCAGCAGGTCCGGGACAGGGGGCTGGAAGGAGACCCAGTACTTC.

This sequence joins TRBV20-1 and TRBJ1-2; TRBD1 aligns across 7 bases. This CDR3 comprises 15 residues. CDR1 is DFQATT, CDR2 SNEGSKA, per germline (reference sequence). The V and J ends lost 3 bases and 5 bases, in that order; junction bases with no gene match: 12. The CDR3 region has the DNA TGCAGTGCTAGTCCCGGACAGGCAGCCTCTTATGGCTACACCTTC. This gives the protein CSASPGQAASYGYTF.

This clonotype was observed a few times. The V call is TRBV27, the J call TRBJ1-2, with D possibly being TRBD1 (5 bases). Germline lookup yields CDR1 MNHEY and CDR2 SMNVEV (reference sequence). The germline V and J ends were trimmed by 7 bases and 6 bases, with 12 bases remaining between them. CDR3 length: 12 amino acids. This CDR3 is CASKIGAHGYTF. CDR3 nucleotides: TGTGCCAGCAAAATCGGGGCTCATGGCTACACCTTC.

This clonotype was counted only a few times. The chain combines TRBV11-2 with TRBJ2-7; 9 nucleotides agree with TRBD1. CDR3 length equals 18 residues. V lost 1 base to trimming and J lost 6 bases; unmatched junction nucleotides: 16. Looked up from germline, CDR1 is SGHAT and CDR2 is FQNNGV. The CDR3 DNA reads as TGTGCCAGCAGCTTAGGAGGTCTTAGAGGACAGGGGTGGCGCGAGCAGTACTTC. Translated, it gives CASSLGGLRGQGWREQYF.

The CDR3 protein is CASSETRSTDTQYF. The CDR3 DNA reads as TGTGCCAGCAGTGAAACTAGAAGCACAGATACGCAGTATTTT. The chain has TRBV6-4 and TRBJ2-3, with D maybe TRBD2 (5 bases). The CDR3 contains 14 residues. The germline V gene has CDR1 MRHNA and CDR2 SNTAGT. Trimming removed 3 bases from V and 0 bases from J, with 7 bases in between.

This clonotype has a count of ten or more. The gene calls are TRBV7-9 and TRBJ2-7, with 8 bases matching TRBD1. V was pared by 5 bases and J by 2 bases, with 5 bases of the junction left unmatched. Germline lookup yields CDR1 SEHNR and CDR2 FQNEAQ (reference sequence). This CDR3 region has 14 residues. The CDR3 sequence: CASSVQGGAYEQYF. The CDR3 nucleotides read TGTGCCAGCAGCGTACAGGGGGGAGCCTACGAGCAGTACTTC.

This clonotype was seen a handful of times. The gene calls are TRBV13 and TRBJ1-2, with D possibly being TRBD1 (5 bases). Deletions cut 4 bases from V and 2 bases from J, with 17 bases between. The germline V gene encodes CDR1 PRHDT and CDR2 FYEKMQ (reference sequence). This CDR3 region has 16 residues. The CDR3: CASSSSRGLRNYGYTF. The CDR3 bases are TGTGCCAGCAGCTCATCGAGGGGCCTACGGAACTATGGCTACACCTTC.

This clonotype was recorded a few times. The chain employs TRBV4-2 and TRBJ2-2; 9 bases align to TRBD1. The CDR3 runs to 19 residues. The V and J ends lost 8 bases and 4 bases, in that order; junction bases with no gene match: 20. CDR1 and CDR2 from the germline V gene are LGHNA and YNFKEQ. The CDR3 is CASGAGYSGQGIITGELFF. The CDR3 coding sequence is TGTGCCAGCGGCGCAGGCTATTCGGGACAGGGAATTATCACCGGGGAGCTGTTTTTT.

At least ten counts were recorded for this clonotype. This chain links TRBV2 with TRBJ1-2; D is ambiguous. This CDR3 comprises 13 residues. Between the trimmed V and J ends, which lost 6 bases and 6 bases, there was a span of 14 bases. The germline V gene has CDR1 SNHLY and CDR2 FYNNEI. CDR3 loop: CASRGNVVDGYTF. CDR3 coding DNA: TGTGCCAGCAGAGGGAATGTTGTCGATGGCTACACCTTC.

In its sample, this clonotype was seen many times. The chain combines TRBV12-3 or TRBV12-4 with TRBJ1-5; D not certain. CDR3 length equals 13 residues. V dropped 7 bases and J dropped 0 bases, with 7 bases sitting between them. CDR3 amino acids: CASTLNSNQPQHF. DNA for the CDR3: TGTGCCAGCACCCTCAATAGCAATCAGCCCCAGCATTTT.

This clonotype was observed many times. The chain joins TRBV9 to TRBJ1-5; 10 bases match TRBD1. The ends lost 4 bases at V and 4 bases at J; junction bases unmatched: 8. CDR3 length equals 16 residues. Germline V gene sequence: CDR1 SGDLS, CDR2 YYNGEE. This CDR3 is CASSLGTGALNQPQHF. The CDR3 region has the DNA TGTGCCAGCAGCTTAGGGACAGGGGCTCTTAATCAGCCCCAGCATTTT.

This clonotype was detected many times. CDR3 loop: CASSWINQPQHF. The DNA of the CDR3 is TGTGCCAGCAGTTGGATCAATCAGCCCCAGCATTTT. The rearrangement joins TRBV28 to TRBJ1-5, with D hard to call. The CDR3 extends over 12 amino acids. CDR1 and CDR2 from the germline V gene are MDHEN and SYDVKM. Trimming removed 4 bases at V and 3 bases at J, with 4 bases between.

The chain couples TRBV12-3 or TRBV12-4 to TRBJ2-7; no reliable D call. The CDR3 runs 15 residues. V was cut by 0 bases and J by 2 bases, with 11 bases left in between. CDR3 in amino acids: CASSLAGYRAYEQYF. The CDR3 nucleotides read TGTGCCAGCAGTTTAGCTGGGTATAGGGCCTACGAGCAGTACTTC.

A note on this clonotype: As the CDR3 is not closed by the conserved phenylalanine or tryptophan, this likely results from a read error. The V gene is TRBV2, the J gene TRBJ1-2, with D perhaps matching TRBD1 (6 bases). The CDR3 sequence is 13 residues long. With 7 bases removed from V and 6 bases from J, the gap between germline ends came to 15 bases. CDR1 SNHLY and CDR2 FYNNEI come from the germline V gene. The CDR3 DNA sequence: TGTGCCAGCAAGCCAACAGGGTACGATGGCTACACCTAC. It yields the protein CASKPTGYDGYTY.

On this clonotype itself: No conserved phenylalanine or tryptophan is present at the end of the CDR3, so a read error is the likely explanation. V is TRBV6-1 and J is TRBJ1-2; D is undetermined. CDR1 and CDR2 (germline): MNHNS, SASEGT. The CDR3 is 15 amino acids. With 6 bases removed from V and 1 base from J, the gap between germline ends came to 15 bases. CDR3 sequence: CASRTVEARNYGYTS. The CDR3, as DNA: TGTGCCAGCAGGACCGTGGAGGCACGTAACTATGGCTACACCTCC.

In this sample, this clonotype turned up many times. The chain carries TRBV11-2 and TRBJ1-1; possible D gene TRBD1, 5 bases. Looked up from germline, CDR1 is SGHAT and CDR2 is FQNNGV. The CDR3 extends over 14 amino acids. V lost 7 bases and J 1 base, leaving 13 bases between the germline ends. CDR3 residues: CASTLGGGNTEAFF. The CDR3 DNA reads TGTGCCAGCACCCTGGGGGGTGGGAACACTGAAGCTTTCTTT. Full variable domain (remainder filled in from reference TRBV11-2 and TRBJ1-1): EAGVAQSPRYKIIEKRQSVAFWCNPISGHATLYWYQQILGQGPKLLIQFQNNGVVDDSQLPKDRFSAERLKGVDSTLKIQPAKLEDSAVYLCASTLGGGNTEAFFGQGTRLTVV.

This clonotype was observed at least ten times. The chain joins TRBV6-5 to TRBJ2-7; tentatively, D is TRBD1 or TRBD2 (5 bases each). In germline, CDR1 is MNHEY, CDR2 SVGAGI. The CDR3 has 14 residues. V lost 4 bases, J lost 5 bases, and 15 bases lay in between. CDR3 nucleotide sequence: TGTGCCAGCAGTTTCTCCGGGACCGGGGACGAGCAGTACTTC. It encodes CASSFSGTGDEQYF.

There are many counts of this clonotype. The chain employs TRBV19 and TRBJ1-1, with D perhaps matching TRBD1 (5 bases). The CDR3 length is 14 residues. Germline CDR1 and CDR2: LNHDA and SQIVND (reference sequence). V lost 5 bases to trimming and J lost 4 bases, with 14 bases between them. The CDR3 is CASSPLGVGTEAFF. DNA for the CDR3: TGTGCCAGTAGTCCTTTGGGGGTCGGCACTGAAGCTTTCTTT.

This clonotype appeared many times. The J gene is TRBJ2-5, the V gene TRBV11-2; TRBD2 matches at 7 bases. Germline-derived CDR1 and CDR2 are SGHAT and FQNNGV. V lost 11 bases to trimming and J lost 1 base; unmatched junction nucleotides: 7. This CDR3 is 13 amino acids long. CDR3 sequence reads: CAGGAGVQETQYF. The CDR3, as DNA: TGTGCCGGCGGGGCGGGGGTCCAAGAGACCCAGTACTTC.